These T cell receptor beta chains were read from a single sample in a study of cytomegalovirus exposure and HLA in healthy donors. Produced via immunoSEQ multiplex PCR; TCRdb's table is partial and in-frame only. The top ten hold roughly 3% of the sample, which has 150,000 to 200,000 clones, 60% to 75% seen once. The specimen sequenced was PBMCs. The receptor set was obtained from a woman aged 50 to 60 in good health and CMV-seropositive. The CDR3 runs from the conserved cysteine through the conserved F or W. The D gene is left open where the match is weak. Size tells how often a clone was seen (once, few, many) or the class of an expanded clone, and some rows leave it out.

NA TRBJ1-2 TRBV7-9 NA CASSIQSNYGYTF TGTGCCAGCAGCATACAGAGTAACTATGGCTACACCTTC
NA TRBJ1-5 TRBV6-5 NA CASSRTAFEPQHF TGTGCCAGCAGTCGAACAGCCTTCGAGCCCCAGCATTTT
TRBD1 TRBJ2-7 TRBV2 NA CAIGDRHYEQYF TGTGCCATCGGGGACAGACACTACGAGCAGTACTTC
NA TRBJ1-2 TRBV29-1 few CSVSAETYSGYTF TGCAGCGTTTCAGCAGAGACCTATAGCGGCTACACCTTC
NA TRBJ2-2 TRBV7-9 once CASSQFRGSNTGELFF TGTGCCAGCTCCCAATTTCGCGGGTCGAACACCGGGGAGCTGTTTTTT
NA TRBJ2-1 TRBV19 NA CASSSPSPGNEQFF TGTGCCAGTAGTTCGCCGAGCCCCGGGAATGAGCAGTTCTTC
TRBD2 TRBJ2-2 TRBV7-2 NA CASSSISGGDTGELFF TGTGCCAGCAGCTCGATAAGCGGGGGCGACACCGGGGAGCTGTTTTTT
NA TRBJ2-5 TRBV9 NA CASSVVAGETQYF TGTGCCAGCAGCGTAGTTGCAGGGGAGACCCAGTACTTC
TRBD1 TRBJ1-1 TRBV11-2 NA CASSLGQAGGTEAFF TGTGCCAGCAGCTTGGGACAGGCTGGGGGCACTGAAGCTTTCTTT
NA TRBJ2-5 TRBV29-1 NA CSVELGAQETQYF TGCAGCGTTGAACTGGGAGCTCAAGAGACCCAGTACTTC
NA TRBJ2-1 TRBV10-1 NA CASSESGGDEQFF TGCGCCAGCAGTGAGTCTGGGGGCGATGAGCAGTTCTTC
TRBD1 TRBJ1-1 TRBV29-1 NA CSVEEVGQANTEAFF TGCAGCGTTGAAGAAGTAGGACAGGCGAACACTGAAGCTTTCTTT
TRBD1 TRBJ1-1 TRBV5-1 NA CASSPIPQGAYTEAFF TGCGCCAGCAGCCCCATTCCGCAGGGGGCTTACACTGAAGCTTTCTTT
NA TRBJ2-1 TRBV29-1 once CSVEGGWSNEQFF TGCAGCGTTGAAGGGGGCTGGAGCAATGAGCAGTTCTTC
NA TRBJ2-5 TRBV29-1 NA CSVDDFRETQYF TGCAGCGTTGATGACTTTCGAGAGACCCAGTACTTC
TRBD1 TRBJ1-5 TRBV7-9 NA CASSSVGTGYSNQPQHF TGTGCCAGCAGCTCCGTAGGGACAGGTTACAGCAATCAGCCCCAGCATTTT
NA TRBJ1-4 TRBV21-1 NA CASSKKVDSCFVAKLFF TGTGCCAGCAGCAAAAAGGTTGACAGTTGTTTCGTGGCGAAACTGTTTTTT
NA TRBJ2-5 TRBV7-6 NA CASSLEAGEETQYF TGTGCCAGCAGCTTAGAGGCAGGGGAGGAGACCCAGTACTTC
NA TRBJ1-2 TRBV7-2 NA CASSLPGTSVGYTF TGTGCCAGCAGCTTACCCGGGACATCTGTGGGCTACACCTTC
TRBD1 TRBJ2-1 TRBV5-6 NA CARLGGQDNNEQFF TGTGCCAGGCTAGGGGGACAGGACAACAATGAGCAGTTCTTC
NA TRBJ1-2 TRBV30 NA CAWSVAGNYGYTF TGTGCCTGGAGTGTAGCGGGAAACTATGGCTACACCTTC
NA TRBJ1-2 TRBV5-1 NA CASSLVDSNGYTF TGCGCCAGCAGCTTGGTGGACAGTAATGGCTACACCTTC
NA TRBJ1-1 TRBV7-3 NA CASREGRNTEAFF TGTGCCAGCAGGGAGGGCAGGAACACTGAAGCTTTCTTT
NA TRBJ1-2 TRBV5-4 once CASSFPMFGSDGYTF TGTGCCAGCAGCTTCCCCATGTTCGGGAGCGATGGCTACACCTTC
TRBD1 TRBJ1-4 TRBV9 NA CASSPGFAGGREKLFF TGTGCCAGCAGCCCGGGTTTTGCAGGGGGCCGGGAAAAACTGTTTTTT
TRBD1 TRBJ2-7 TRBV5-1 NA CASSPGTGRYEQYF TGCGCCAGCAGCCCAGGGACAGGGAGGTACGAGCAGTACTTC
TRBD1 TRBJ1-5 TRBV5-6 few CASSFGQGQQPQHF TGTGCCAGCAGCTTCGGACAGGGACAACAGCCCCAGCATTTT
NA TRBJ1-2 TRBV5-6 NA CASSFLGGQNYGYTF TGTGCCAGCAGCTTCTTAGGTGGACAGAACTATGGCTACACCTTC
NA TRBJ1-2 TRBV4-1 few CASSQDPGREAGYTF TGCGCCAGCAGCCAAGATCCTGGCAGAGAGGCAGGCTACACCTTC
NA TRBJ1-2 TRBV19 few CASSRGEPYGYTF TGTGCCAGTAGTAGGGGGGAACCCTATGGCTACACCTTC
NA TRBJ2-2 TRBV6-1 NA CASSGVGGPSNGELFF TGTGCCAGCAGTGGCGTCGGGGGGCCTTCGAACGGGGAGCTGTTTTTT
NA TRBJ2-3 TRBV6-6 NA CASIDDATSDTQYF TGTGCCAGCATTGACGACGCGACATCAGATACGCAGTATTTT
NA TRBJ2-1 TRBV5-1 once CASSSGGAPYNEQFF TGCGCCAGCAGTTCCGGGGGAGCCCCCTATAATGAGCAGTTCTTC
NA TRBJ1-1 TRBV7-9 NA CASSLDHYQGTEAFF TGTGCCAGCAGCTTAGATCACTATCAGGGGACTGAAGCTTTCTTT
TRBD1 TRBJ1-1 TRBV29-1 few CSTSGQGGGTEAFF TGCAGCACCTCGGGACAGGGGGGAGGCACTGAAGCTTTCTTT
NA TRBJ2-3 TRBV6-5 NA CASSYQLDPDTQYF TGTGCCAGCAGTTACCAACTAGACCCAGATACGCAGTATTTT
TRBD1 TRBJ1-4 TRBV5-1 NA CASSRRVTTGGVGEKLFF TGCGCCAGCAGCAGAAGAGTAACAACAGGGGGCGTAGGGGAAAAACTGTTTTTT
TRBD2 TRBJ2-5 TRBV6-5 few CASSPSGGARVTQYF TGTGCCAGCAGTCCATCGGGAGGGGCAAGGGTGACCCAGTACTTC
NA TRBJ1-1 TRBV18 NA CASSPQEVAKAFF TGTGCCAGCTCACCACAGGAGGTGGCGAAAGCTTTCTTT
NA TRBJ1-6 TRBV18 NA CASSPLQGSGGNSPLHF TGTGCCAGCTCACCACTGCAGGGATCGGGTGGGAATTCACCCCTCCACTTT